The sample holds a few counts of the clone carrying this T cell receptor (beta chain). Its antigen is not known. This record belongs to a study of cytomegalovirus exposure and HLA in healthy donors. Study information: Out of around 360 genotyped donors, about 81% belonged to the Caucasian-associated ancestry cluster. Whole-study findings and limits: Reports described diagnosis of cytomegalovirus status by the classifier as highly specific and sensitive. A prior analysis recorded that most TCR beta V segments were productive about 90% or about 30% of the time.

Primers for the PCR totalled 60 Vbeta and 13 Jbeta. Data came from immunoSEQ multiplex PCR; TCRdb stores just in-frame clones and leaves some out. The table lists over 150,000 clones, over 75% of them singletons. CDR1 and CDR2 (germline): SGHRS, YFSETQ. The CDR3 runs to 15 residues. J lost 7 bases, V lost 3 bases, and 8 bases had no gene match. Material: PBMCs. The J gene is TRBJ1-1, the V gene TRBV5-1, with 11 bases fitting TRBD1. This sequence originates from a man aged 35 to 55 in good health and CMV-seronegative. The CDR3 DNA sequence: TGCGCCAGCAGCTCCCCGGGACAGGGGGTAGGTGAAGCTTTCTTT. This encodes CASSSPGQGVGEAFF. The variable domain in full, with the rest retrieved from reference TRBV5-1 and TRBJ1-1, is KAGVTQTPRYLIKTRGQQVTLSCSPISGHRSVSWYQQTPGQGLQFLFEYFSETQRNKGNFPGRFSGRQFSNSRSEMNVSTLELGDSALYLCASSSPGQGVGEAFFGQGTRLTVV.